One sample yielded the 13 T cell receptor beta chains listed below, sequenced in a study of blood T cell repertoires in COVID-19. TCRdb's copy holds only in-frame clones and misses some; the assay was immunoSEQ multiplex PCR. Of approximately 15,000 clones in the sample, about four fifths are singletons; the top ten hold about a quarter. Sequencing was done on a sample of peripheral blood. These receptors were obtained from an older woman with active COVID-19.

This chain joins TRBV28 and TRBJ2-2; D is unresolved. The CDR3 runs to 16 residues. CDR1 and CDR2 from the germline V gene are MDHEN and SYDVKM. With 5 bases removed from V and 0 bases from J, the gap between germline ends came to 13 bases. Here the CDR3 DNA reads TGTGCCAGCAGTCCCTGGGCAGGAACGAACACCGGGGAGCTGTTTTTT. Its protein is CASSPWAGTNTGELFF.

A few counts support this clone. The CDR3 sequence is CASTPPGGTDTQYF. In DNA, the CDR3 is TGTGCCAGCACCCCCCCGGGGGGCACAGATACGCAGTATTTT. The V call is TRBV9, the J call TRBJ2-3; the D gene is possibly TRBD2 (6 bases). The CDR3 contains 14 residues. Germline values: CDR1 SGDLS, CDR2 YYNGEE. V lost 6 bases and J 1 base, leaving 12 bases between the germline ends.

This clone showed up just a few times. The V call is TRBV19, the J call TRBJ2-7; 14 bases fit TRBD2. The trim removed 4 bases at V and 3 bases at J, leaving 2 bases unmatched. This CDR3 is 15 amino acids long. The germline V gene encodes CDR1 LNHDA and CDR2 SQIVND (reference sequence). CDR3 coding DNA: TGTGCCAGTAGTAGGGGACTAGCGGGAGTCTACGAGCAGTACTTC. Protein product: CASSRGLAGVYEQYF.

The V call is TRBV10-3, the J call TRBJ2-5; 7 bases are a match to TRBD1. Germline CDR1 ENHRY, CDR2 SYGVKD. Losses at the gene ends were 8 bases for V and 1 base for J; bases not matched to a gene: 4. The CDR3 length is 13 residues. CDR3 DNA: TGTGCCATCGCTGGGACAGCCCAAGAGACCCAGTACTTC. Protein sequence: CAIAGTAQETQYF.

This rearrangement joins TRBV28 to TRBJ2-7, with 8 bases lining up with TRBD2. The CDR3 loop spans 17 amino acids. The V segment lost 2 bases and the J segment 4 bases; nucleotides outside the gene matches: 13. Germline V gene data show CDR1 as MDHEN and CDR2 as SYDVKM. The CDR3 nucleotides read TGTGCCAGCAGTTTAGCGGGGGGCACCAGAACTGTGTACGAGCAGTACTTC. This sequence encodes CASSLAGGTRTVYEQYF.

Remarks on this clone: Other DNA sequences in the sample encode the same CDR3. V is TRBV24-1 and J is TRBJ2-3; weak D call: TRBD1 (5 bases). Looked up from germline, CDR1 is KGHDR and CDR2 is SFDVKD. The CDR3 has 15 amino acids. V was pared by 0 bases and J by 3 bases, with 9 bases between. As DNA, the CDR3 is TGTGCCACCAGTGATTTGCAGGGTGGGACAGATACGCAGTATTTT. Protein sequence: CATSDLQGGTDTQYF.

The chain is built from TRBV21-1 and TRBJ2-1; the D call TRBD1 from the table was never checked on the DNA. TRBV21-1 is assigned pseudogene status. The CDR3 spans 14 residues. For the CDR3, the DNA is TGTGCCAGCAGCAAAGTGGCGACAAACAATGAGCAGTTCTTC. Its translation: CASSKVATNNEQFF.

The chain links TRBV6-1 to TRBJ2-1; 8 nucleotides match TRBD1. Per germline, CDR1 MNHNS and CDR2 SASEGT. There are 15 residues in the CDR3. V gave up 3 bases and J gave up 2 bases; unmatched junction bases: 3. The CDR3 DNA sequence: TGTGCCAGCAGTGACGGACAGGGTCCCTACAATGAGCAGTTCTTC. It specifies CASSDGQGPYNEQFF.

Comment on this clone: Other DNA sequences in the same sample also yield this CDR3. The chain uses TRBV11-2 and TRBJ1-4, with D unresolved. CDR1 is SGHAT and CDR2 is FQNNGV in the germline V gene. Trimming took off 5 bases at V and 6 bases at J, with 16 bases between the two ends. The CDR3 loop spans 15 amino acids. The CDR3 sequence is CASSPRGIRDEKLFF. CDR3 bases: TGTGCCAGCAGCCCAAGAGGGATCAGAGATGAAAAACTGTTTTTT.

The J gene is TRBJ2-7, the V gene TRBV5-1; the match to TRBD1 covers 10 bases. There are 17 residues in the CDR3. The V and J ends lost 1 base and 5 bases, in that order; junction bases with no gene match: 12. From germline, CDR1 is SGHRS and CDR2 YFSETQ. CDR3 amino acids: CASSLYAGTGVSHEQYF. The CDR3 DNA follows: TGCGCCAGCAGCTTGTATGCCGGGACAGGGGTTTCCCACGAGCAGTACTTC.

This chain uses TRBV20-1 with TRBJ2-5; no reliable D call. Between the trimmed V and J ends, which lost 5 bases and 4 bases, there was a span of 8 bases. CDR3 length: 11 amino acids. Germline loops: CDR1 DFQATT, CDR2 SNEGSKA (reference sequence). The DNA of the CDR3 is TGCAGTGCTGAGAGAGGAGAGACCCAGTACTTC. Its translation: CSAERGETQYF.

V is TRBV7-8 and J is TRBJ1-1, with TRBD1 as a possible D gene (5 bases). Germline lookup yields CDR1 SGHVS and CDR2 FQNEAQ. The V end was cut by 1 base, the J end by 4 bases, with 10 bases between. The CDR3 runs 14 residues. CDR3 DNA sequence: TGTGCCAGCAGCTTAGTCGGGGGTGGCACTGAAGCTTTCTTT. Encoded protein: CASSLVGGGTEAFF.

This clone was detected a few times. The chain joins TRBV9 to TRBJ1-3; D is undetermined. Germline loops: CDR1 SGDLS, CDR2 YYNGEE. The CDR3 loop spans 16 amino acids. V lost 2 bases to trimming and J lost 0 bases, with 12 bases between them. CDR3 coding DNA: TGTGCCAGCAGCGTGGACTTACCCGCCTCTGGAAACACCATATATTTT. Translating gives CASSVDLPASGNTIYF.